The 15 T cell receptor beta chains in this list originate from one sample, sequenced in a study of identical twins. TCRdb passed the 5' RACE reads through MiXCR, listing each CDR3 protein once. This table has some 1,700,000 distinct CDR3 sequences, 32% appearing once. Sequencing input: cord blood. These receptors were taken from a newborn girl in good health.

This clonotype was observed a handful of times. The chain couples TRBV27 to TRBJ2-5; D is ambiguous. V was pared by 7 bases and J by 5 bases, with 8 bases between. The germline V gene has CDR1 MNHEY and CDR2 SMNVEV (reference sequence). This CDR3 is 11 amino acids long. CDR3: CASKNLETQYF. In DNA form, the CDR3 reads TGTGCCAGCAAAAACCTGGAGACCCAGTACTTC.

In this sample, this clonotype turned up once. Possible read error: a much larger clone is one base away. The chain joins TRBV10-3 to TRBJ1-2, with TRBD1 matching over 7 bases. The CDR3 runs 14 residues. Germline V gene sequence: CDR1 ENHRY, CDR2 SYGVKD. CDR3 protein: CAISDPDRVDGHTF. CDR3 nucleotides: TGTGCCATCAGTGATCCCGACAGGGTAGATGGCCACACCTTC.

This clonotype was detected only a few times. The rearrangement uses TRBV11-2 and TRBJ2-5, with D tentatively TRBD1 (5 bases). Germline V gives CDR1 SGHAT, CDR2 FQNNGV. CDR3 length: 16 residues. Trimming shortened V by 1 base and J by 4 bases, and 16 bases separated the two germline ends. The CDR3 region is CASSLAWGIAGETQYF. Written as DNA, the CDR3 is TGTGCCAGCAGCTTAGCATGGGGCATAGCCGGAGAGACCCAGTACTTC.

The rearrangement joins TRBV6-6 to TRBJ2-7; D is ambiguous. This CDR3 spans 17 amino acids. Trimming shortened V by 2 bases and J by 0 bases, and 17 bases separated the two germline ends. The germline gives CDR1 MNHNY, CDR2 SVGAGI (reference sequence). The CDR3: CASSYTLPVESSYEQYF. DNA of the CDR3: TGTGCCAGCAGTTACACATTACCTGTTGAGAGCTCCTACGAGCAGTACTTC.

This chain connects TRBV20-1 to TRBJ1-2; 12 positions match TRBD1. The germline gives CDR1 DFQATT, CDR2 SNEGSKA (reference sequence). CDR3 size: 16 residues. V lost 3 bases, J lost 10 bases, and 15 bases stayed unmatched. The CDR3 region is CSARVQPGQGAGDYTF. DNA for the CDR3: TGCAGTGCTAGGGTACAGCCGGGACAGGGGGCCGGTGACTACACCTTC.

The J gene is TRBJ1-1, the V gene TRBV3-1, with TRBD1 identical over 7 bases. Trimming cost V 7 bases and J 8 bases; bases outside gene matches: 7. Looked up from germline, CDR1 is LGHDT and CDR2 is YNNKEL (reference sequence). The length of the CDR3 is 12 residues. The CDR3 sequence: CASTAQGLEAFF. The CDR3 nucleotides are TGTGCCAGCACCGCACAGGGGCTCGAAGCTTTCTTT.

This chain links TRBV20-1 with TRBJ2-3; TRBD1 matches at 9 bases. The germline CDR1 and CDR2 sequences are DFQATT and SNEGSKA (reference sequence). The CDR3 loop spans 14 amino acids. V was pared by 6 bases and J by 4 bases, with 8 bases of the junction left unmatched. The CDR3 nucleotides are TGCAGTGCCCCGGGACAGGGACTCTCAGATACGCAGTATTTT. It is translated as CSAPGQGLSDTQYF.

Many counts were recorded for this clonotype. The rearrangement links TRBV5-1 to TRBJ2-7; D remains ambiguous. V was cut by 0 bases and J by 3 bases, with 10 bases left in between. This CDR3 is 14 amino acids long. Germline V gene lookup returns CDR1 SGHRS and CDR2 YFSETQ. The CDR3 sequence: CASSLEGSGYEQYF. CDR3 DNA: TGCGCCAGCAGCTTGGAAGGTTCGGGCTACGAGCAGTACTTC.

With respect to this clonotype: A read error is possible here, since a much larger clone lies one base away. CDR3 in DNA: TGTGCCAGTAGCGGACTCGGCCAAGAGACCCAGTTCTTC. Translation: CASSGLGQETQFF. This rearrangement joins TRBV10-3 to TRBJ2-5; D is possibly TRBD2 (6 bases). Near its end, the DNA agrees better with TRBJ2-1, so the J call may be wrong. Germline V gives CDR1 ENHRY, CDR2 SYGVKD. The CDR3 sequence is 13 residues long.

This sequence joins TRBV20-1 and TRBJ2-1, with 13 bases matching TRBD2. The CDR3 consists of 15 residues. The ends lost 6 bases at V and 13 bases at J; junction bases unmatched: 15. CDR1 DFQATT and CDR2 SNEGSKA come from the germline V gene (reference sequence). The CDR3 is CSAPTSGRSKETQFF. The CDR3 DNA is TGCAGTGCCCCGACTAGCGGGAGGTCGAAAGAGACCCAGTTCTTC.

The genes are TRBV2 and TRBJ2-1; TRBD2 agrees at 9 bases. The ends lost 6 bases at V and 9 bases at J; junction bases unmatched: 15. This CDR3 has 16 residues. Germline values: CDR1 SNHLY, CDR2 FYNNEI. The CDR3, as DNA: TGTGCCAGCAGCGACGTTTGGGCGGGGGGGCTAAGTGAGCAGTTCTTC. Protein product: CASSDVWAGGLSEQFF.

This clonotype was seen more than once but under ten times. The V call is TRBV20-1, the J call TRBJ1-1; D not resolved. The CDR3 has 15 amino acids. Germline CDR1 and CDR2: DFQATT and SNEGSKA (reference sequence). Trimming stripped 0 bases from V and 2 bases from J, with 13 bases between. CDR3 DNA: TGCAGTGCTAGAGATTACGCCAGACCTAACACTGAAGCTTTCTTT. This gives the protein CSARDYARPNTEAFF.

Only a few counts were recorded for this clonotype. This rearrangement joins TRBV6-6 to TRBJ2-7; 8 bases are shared with TRBD1. This CDR3 is 14 amino acids long. V shed 5 bases, J shed 5 bases, and the junction held 8 bases outside the gene matches. Looked up from germline, CDR1 is MNHNY and CDR2 is SVGAGI (reference sequence). In DNA form, the CDR3 reads TGTGCCAGCAGTGGCACTCCGACAGGGGACGAGCAGTACTTC. It is translated as CASSGTPTGDEQYF.

The rearrangement joins TRBV2 to TRBJ1-6, with a tentative D call TRBD1 (5 bases). The CDR3 runs to 13 residues. CDR1 is SNHLY, CDR2 FYNNEI, per germline. The V end lost 11 bases, the J end lost 0 bases, and 8 bases lay between the germline ends. DNA for the CDR3: TGTGCCTGCGACAGCTCCTATAATTCACCCCTCCACTTT. Protein sequence: CACDSSYNSPLHF.

The chain couples TRBV3-1 to TRBJ1-6, with 9 bases aligning to TRBD1. Germline assignment: CDR1 LGHDT and CDR2 YNNKEL (reference sequence). V shed 5 bases, J shed 10 bases, and the junction held 9 bases outside the gene matches. This CDR3 comprises 15 residues. The chain's CDR3 is CASSGRGTGRSPLHF. The DNA for the CDR3 is TGTGCCAGCAGCGGGCGAGGGACAGGGCGGTCACCCCTCCACTTT.